One T cell receptor (beta chain) is described in this entry. TCRdb keeps only in-frame clones here, not all; method: immunoSEQ multiplex PCR. This table has fewer than 200,000 clones, around 90% appearing once. Per the germline V gene, CDR1 is SGHRS and CDR2 is YFSETQ. After removal of 4 bases from V and 5 bases from J, the junction contained 4 bases not matched to a gene. CDR3 size: 15 residues. The entry originates in a study of blood T cell repertoires in COVID-19. The clonotype comes from a man aged 60-69 years with active or convalescent COVID-19. The chain links TRBV5-1 to TRBJ2-5; 14 bases map to TRBD2. The sample comprised peripheral blood. The DNA of the CDR3 is TGCGCCAGCAGCCGGACTAGCGGGGGGATGGAGACCCAGTACTTC. Translating it yields CASSRTSGGMETQYF. Using reference TRBV5-1 and TRBJ2-5 for the parts outside the CDR3, the full variable domain is KAGVTQTPRYLIKTRGQQVTLSCSPISGHRSVSWYQQTPGQGLQFLFEYFSETQRNKGNFPGRFSGRQFSNSRSEMNVSTLELGDSALYLCASSRTSGGMETQYFGPGTRLLVL.